This paragraph reports one T cell receptor beta chain. The data originate from a study of CD8 T cells in Susac syndrome. cDNA came from about 0.46 to 1 ug RNA primed by random hexamers. TCRdb re-analysed the immunoSEQ multiplex PCR reads in MiXCR, keeping a single row per CDR3 protein. The table has about 290,000 distinct CDR3 sequences, about 91% seen once. V gave up 2 bases and J gave up 0 bases, with 10 bases separating them. Germline lookup yields CDR1 SGHNT and CDR2 YYREEE (reference sequence). The CDR3 length is 15 residues. The sample was CD8+ T cells from PBMCs. This receptor was taken from a human donor with multiple sclerosis. The chain recombines TRBV5-4 with TRBJ2-3, with D perhaps assigned TRBD1 or TRBD2 (5 bases each). CDR3 nucleotide sequence: TGTGCCAGCAGCTTCCAGGGCGGGAGCACAGATACGCAGTATTTT. Its translation: CASSFQGGSTDTQYF.